These 28 T cell receptor beta chains share one sample of origin, sequenced in a study of Graves' ophthalmopathy and Graves' hyperthyroidism. Amplification of TCR beta CDR3 regions used RNA transcripts. First-round RT-PCR with HTBI primers preceded a second-round multiplex PCR. TCRdb independently ran MiXCR on the multiplex PCR reads; one entry per CDR3 protein. The sample holds over 45,000 distinct CDR3 sequences, less than 65% seen once. The sequenced sample consisted of peripheral blood. These TCRs come from an adult man with Graves' ophthalmopathy.

This clonotype was picked up a small number of times. V gene TRBV4-3 combines with J gene TRBJ1-2; TRBD1 agrees at 7 bases. V lost 4 bases and J lost 0; bases outside the gene matches: 8. This CDR3 is 16 amino acids long. Germline loops: CDR1 LGHNA, CDR2 YSLEER. The CDR3 here is CASSLEWDSSNYGYTF. In DNA, the CDR3 is TGCGCCAGCAGCCTAGAATGGGACAGTTCTAACTATGGCTACACCTTC.

This chain links TRBV7-6 with TRBJ2-7; maybe TRBD2 (7 bases). The V end was cut by 4 bases, the J end by 3 bases, with 16 bases between. Looked up from germline, CDR1 is SGHVS and CDR2 is FNYEAQ. The CDR3 spans 15 residues. The DNA of the CDR3 is TGTGCCAGCAGCTCTCATAGGGGGGGGGTCTACGAGCAGTACTTC. The encoded protein is CASSSHRGGVYEQYF.

This clonotype came up many times. The chain uses TRBV6-2 or TRBV6-3 and TRBJ1-5; perhaps TRBD1 as D (6 bases). Trimming took 6 bases from V and 7 from J, leaving 16 bases between them. This CDR3 is built from 14 residues. Germline CDR1 reads MNHEY; CDR2 reads SVGEGT. The CDR3 nucleotides are TGTGCCAGCAGATTACAGGGATTTAAACAGCCCCAGCATTTT. This sequence encodes CASRLQGFKQPQHF.

This clonotype was seen at least ten times. The CDR3 DNA follows: TGTGCCAGCAGAATCCAGACAGGGCTCTATGGCTACACCTTC. Translation gives CASRIQTGLYGYTF. The rearrangement joins TRBV6-6 to TRBJ1-2; 7 bases are shared with TRBD1. Germline-derived CDR1 and CDR2 are MNHNY and SVGAGI (reference sequence). V gave up 6 bases and J gave up 4 bases; unmatched junction bases: 8. CDR3 length equals 14 residues.

This clonotype was counted ten times or more. The chain employs TRBV11-1 and TRBJ2-7; TRBD1 aligns across 8 bases. V shed 1 base, J shed 5 bases, and the junction held 4 bases outside the gene matches. Germline CDR1 reads SGHAT; CDR2 reads FQDESV (reference sequence). CDR3 length equals 14 residues. The DNA for the CDR3 is TGTGCCAGCAGCTTAGGCAGGGGGCTTGACGAGCAGTACTTC. This translates into CASSLGRGLDEQYF.

The chain carries TRBV9 and TRBJ2-3; 8 bases map to TRBD2. Looked up from germline, CDR1 is SGDLS and CDR2 is YYNGEE. V was clipped by 4 bases and J by 2 bases; unmatched bases: 9. The CDR3 contains 16 residues. The CDR3 DNA reads as TGTGCCAGCAGCCCCTATGGAGCGGGAGACACAGATACGCAGTATTTT. It is translated as CASSPYGAGDTDTQYF.

This clonotype was seen at least ten times. V and J are TRBV9 and TRBJ1-2, with D unclear. Between the trimmed V and J ends, which lost 4 bases and 6 bases, there was a span of 16 bases. This CDR3 is 14 amino acids long. Germline CDR1 is SGDLS and CDR2 is YYNGEE. The CDR3 sequence is CASSPGISGNGYTF. The CDR3 coding sequence is TGTGCCAGCAGCCCAGGAATTTCCGGAAATGGCTACACCTTC.

This clonotype was observed a few times. The chain has TRBV6-5 and TRBJ2-2, with D tentatively TRBD2 (7 bases). CDR1 and CDR2 from the germline V gene are MNHEY and SVGAGI. The CDR3 runs 15 residues. Trimming stripped 6 bases from V and 1 base from J, with 12 bases between. In nucleotides, the CDR3 is TGTGCCAGCAGCCAAGCGGGACAGAACACCGGGGAGCTGTTTTTT. This gives the protein CASSQAGQNTGELFF.

In regard to this clonotype: Since no conserved phenylalanine or tryptophan closes the CDR3, a read error is the likely cause. V is TRBV5-8 and J is TRBJ2-7, with unresolved D. Germline V gene sequence: CDR1 SGHTS, CDR2 YDEGEE. The CDR3 spans 13 residues. CDR3 in DNA: TGTGCCAGCAGCTTGGCTCCCCTCTACGAACAGTACCTC. Protein sequence: CASSLAPLYEQYL.

In this sample, this clonotype turned up many times. J is TRBJ2-1 and V is TRBV6-5; 13 bases agree with TRBD2. Trimming at V came to 2 bases and at J to 8 bases, leaving 3 bases not matched to a gene. The CDR3 is 15 amino acids. CDR1 is MNHEY, CDR2 SVGAGI, per germline. CDR3 in amino acids: CASSYGTSGTHEQFF. The CDR3 DNA reads TGTGCCAGCAGTTACGGGACTAGCGGGACGCATGAGCAGTTCTTC.

In the case of this clonotype: A read error may produce the germline difference seen at one junction end. V usage is TRBV19 and J usage is TRBJ1-2, with a weak D call TRBD1 (5 bases). CDR1 and CDR2 (germline): LNHDA, SQIVND (reference sequence). CDR3 size: 11 residues. The CDR3 nucleotides are TGCAGTGCTAGAGTCAGGGCTGGCTACACCTTC. It encodes CSARVRAGYTF.

This clonotype was found a few times. V is TRBV9 and J is TRBJ1-6; 9 bases fit TRBD1. V shed 2 bases, J shed 7 bases, and the junction held 7 bases outside the gene matches. The CDR3 has 16 residues. From germline, CDR1 is SGDLS and CDR2 YYNGEE. In nucleotides, the CDR3 is TGTGCCAGCAGCGTCGCTCCGGGACAGGGAAATTCACCCCTCCACTTT. It codes for CASSVAPGQGNSPLHF.

This chain joins TRBV5-6 and TRBJ1-4; D is uncertain. The CDR3 runs 11 residues. Germline-derived CDR1 and CDR2 are SGHDT and YYEEEE. V was trimmed by 2 bases and J by 10 bases, leaving 6 bases between them. The CDR3 DNA sequence: TGTGCCAGCAGCTTCCCTGGAAAACTGTTTTTT. Translation: CASSFPGKLFF. The full variable domain, rest sourced from reference TRBV5-6 and TRBJ1-4, is DAGVTQSPTHLIKTRGQQVTLRCSPKSGHDTVSWYQQALGQGPQFIFQYYEEEERQRGNFPDRFSGHQFPNYSSELNVNALLLGDSALYLCASSFPGKLFFGSGTQLSVL.

This chain links TRBV11-1 with TRBJ2-1; D ambiguous. Germline V gene sequence: CDR1 SGHAT, CDR2 FQDESV (reference sequence). This CDR3 is 11 amino acids long. Trimming left V 3 bases short and J 13 bases short, with 10 bases between. The CDR3 loop reads CASSFANRQFF. The CDR3 bases are TGTGCCAGCAGCTTCGCGAACAGACAGTTCTTC.

V is TRBV9 and J is TRBJ2-7, with TRBD2 identical over 10 bases. This CDR3 spans 15 amino acids. V lost 0 bases, J lost 3 bases, and 3 bases stayed unmatched. Germline V gene lookup returns CDR1 SGDLS and CDR2 YYNGEE. CDR3 protein: CASSVGTSGHYEQYF. The DNA of the CDR3 is TGTGCCAGCAGCGTAGGGACTAGCGGACACTACGAGCAGTACTTC.

This clonotype appeared many times. The chain recombines TRBV5-1 with TRBJ2-2; no reliable D call. Per germline, CDR1 SGHRS and CDR2 YFSETQ. V was clipped by 2 bases and J by 5 bases, with 13 bases between them. The CDR3 is 15 residues long. CDR3 sequence: CASSFGLGSTGELFF. DNA for the CDR3: TGCGCCAGCAGCTTCGGGTTGGGGTCTACCGGGGAGCTGTTTTTT. Filled out from reference TRBV5-1 and TRBJ2-2, the complete variable domain reads KAGVTQTPRYLIKTRGQQVTLSCSPISGHRSVSWYQQTPGQGLQFLFEYFSETQRNKGNFPGRFSGRQFSNSRSEMNVSTLELGDSALYLCASSFGLGSTGELFFGEGSRLTVL.

This clonotype was recorded many times. This chain joins TRBV7-8 and TRBJ2-7; 10 positions agree with TRBD1. CDR3 length: 14 residues. The germline V gene encodes CDR1 SGHVS and CDR2 FQNEAQ. The V gene end was trimmed by 2 bases and the J gene end by 5 bases; junction bases not matched to a gene: 3. The CDR3 nucleotides read TGTGCCAGCAGCTTACGGGACAGGGGCCACGAGCAGTACTTC. Its protein is CASSLRDRGHEQYF.

There are a few counts of this clonotype. This rearrangement joins TRBV24-1 to TRBJ2-1; 7 positions match TRBD2. This CDR3 has 17 residues. J gave up 2 bases and V 2 bases, and 8 bases lay outside the gene matches. The V gene's germline CDR1 is KGHDR and CDR2 SFDVKD. Here the CDR3 reads CATSDSMMAGAYNEQFF. DNA for the CDR3: TGTGCCACCAGTGATTCGATGATGGCGGGAGCCTACAATGAGCAGTTCTTC.

This chain links TRBV11-1 with TRBJ2-1; D could derive from TRBD1 or TRBD2 (5 bases each). Trimming left V 5 bases short and J 10 bases short, with 15 bases between. Per germline, CDR1 SGHAT and CDR2 FQDESV (reference sequence). The CDR3 consists of 13 residues. The CDR3 nucleotides are TGTGCCAGCAGCGTCCCCGGGAAGGGGGAGCAGTTCTTC. It is translated as CASSVPGKGEQFF.

On this clonotype: At one of its ends the junction is not consistent with the germline gene, which may arise from a read error. CDR3 nucleotides: TGTGGCAGCAAGAGGGACGGGAATAATGAAAAACTGTTTTTT. Amino acid sequence: CGSKRDGNNEKLFF. The rearrangement links TRBV2 to TRBJ1-4, with a tentative D call TRBD1 (5 bases). This CDR3 has 14 residues. The germline CDR1 and CDR2 sequences are SNHLY and FYNNEI.

The chain employs TRBV11-2 and TRBJ2-1, with D perhaps TRBD2 (6 bases). Looked up from germline, CDR1 is SGHAT and CDR2 is FQNNGV. Trimming cost V 6 bases and J 2 bases, with 14 bases left between them. This CDR3 is 15 amino acids long. CDR3 coding DNA: TGTGCCAGCAGTCTTGGAGGGAGGCCCTACAATGAGCAGTTCTTC. It is translated as CASSLGGRPYNEQFF.

The rearrangement links TRBV19 to TRBJ2-7, with 7 bases fitting TRBD2. This CDR3 region has 16 residues. V shed 5 bases, J shed 0 bases, and the junction held 10 bases outside the gene matches. CDR1 and CDR2 (germline): LNHDA, SQIVND (reference sequence). CDR3 in amino acids: CASSRTAGRNSYEQYF. DNA of the CDR3: TGTGCCAGTAGTCGAACAGCGGGGCGAAACTCCTACGAGCAGTACTTC.

This clonotype occurred many times. The chain couples TRBV5-5 to TRBJ2-7, with 9 bases identical to TRBD2. Looked up from germline, CDR1 is SGHKS and CDR2 is YYEKEE (reference sequence). CDR3 length: 18 residues. The V and J ends lost 1 base and 2 bases, in that order; junction bases with no gene match: 13. For the CDR3, the DNA is TGTGCCAGCAGCTTGACCAGGGCAGGACGCGGGAGGGCCTACGAGCAGTACTTC. It translates to CASSLTRAGRGRAYEQYF.

Details on this clonotype: At one end, the junction sequence differs from germline, possibly due to a read error. The chain recombines TRBV7-9 with TRBJ1-5; tentatively, D is TRBD1 (5 bases). The germline CDR1 and CDR2 sequences are SEHNR and FQNEAQ (reference sequence). This CDR3 has 17 amino acids. The CDR3 DNA sequence: TGTGCCAGCGGCTTGGATCGGGGACCCTATAGCAATCAGCCCCAGCATTTT. Protein sequence: CASGLDRGPYSNQPQHF.

The gene calls are TRBV6-1 and TRBJ1-5, with unresolved D. This CDR3 is 14 amino acids long. Trimming removed 2 bases at V and 4 bases at J, with 9 bases between. The V gene's germline CDR1 is MNHNS and CDR2 SASEGT. The CDR3 spells CASSEPGGNQPQHF. The DNA for the CDR3 is TGTGCCAGCAGTGAACCAGGTGGGAATCAGCCCCAGCATTTT.

This clonotype came up many times. The rearrangement uses TRBV7-9 and TRBJ2-5, with D unclear. Germline-derived CDR1 and CDR2 are SEHNR and FQNEAQ (reference sequence). V was cut by 1 base and J by 0 bases, with 0 bases left in between. The CDR3 is 12 residues long. CDR3 sequence (DNA): TGTGCCAGCAGCTTAGACCAAGAGACCCAGTACTTC. Its translation is CASSLDQETQYF.

V usage is TRBV2 and J usage is TRBJ1-6, with a tentative D call TRBD1 (6 bases). V was pared by 4 bases and J by 5 bases, with 12 bases between. The CDR3 sequence is 15 residues long. Germline assignment: CDR1 SNHLY and CDR2 FYNNEI. This CDR3 is CASSVEQGNNSPLHF. The DNA for the CDR3 is TGTGCCAGCAGTGTTGAACAGGGTAATAATTCACCCCTCCACTTT. Drawing the rest from reference TRBV2 and TRBJ1-6, the complete variable domain is EPEVTQTPSHQVTQMGQEVILRCVPISNHLYFYWYRQILGQKVEFLVSFYNNEISEKSEIFDDQFSVERPDGSNFTLKIRSTKLEDSAMYFCASSVEQGNNSPLHFGNGTRLTVT.

As for this clonotype: No DNA is shown, since the ends of the CDR3 on it are uncertain; the CDR3 is the one TCRdb lists. This rearrangement joins TRBV9 to TRBJ2-5; the table names TRBD2, a call not compared with the DNA. The CDR3 is 23 amino acids long, termini counted. Germline CDR1 is SGDLS and CDR2 is YYNGEE. The CDR3 protein is CASSTAGGPGTEAFFGQGETQYF.